This is a list of T cell receptor beta chains from one sample in a study of T cell changes during pregnancy in multiple sclerosis. The table came from immunoSEQ multiplex PCR; TCRdb's copy has only in-frame clones and leaves some out. This sample yields about 100,000 clones, of which over 80% are seen a single time; roughly 3% belongs to the top ten. The specimen comprised peripheral blood, sampled in the first trimester of pregnancy. The receptors derive from a female donor with multiple sclerosis, enrolled in a pregnancy study. The CDR3 runs from the conserved cysteine through the conserved F or W. A D gene is named only where the DNA matches it firmly. Expanded clones get a size class; other rows say once, few or many, or leave the size out.

j_gene | v_gene | d_gene | abundance | CDR3nt | CDR3aa
TRBJ1-5 | TRBV19 | NA | NA | TGTGCCAGTATCAGTCAGGGTGGCAATCAGCCCCAGCATTTT | CASISQGGNQPQHF
TRBJ2-3 | TRBV19 | NA | NA | TGTGCCAGTAGGCTAGGGAGTACGCAGTATTTT | CASRLGSTQYF
TRBJ2-7 | TRBV27 | NA | NA | TGTGCCAGCAGTTTAATACAGTCCTACGAGCAGTACTTC | CASSLIQSYEQYF
TRBJ2-6 | TRBV19 | NA | NA | TGTGCCAGTAGTACCACACCCCCCAGGGCCAACGTCCTGACTTTC | CASSTTPPRANVLTF
TRBJ1-2 | TRBV5-6 | TRBD1 | NA | TGTGCCAGCAGCTCAGGGGGACGGCCCTATGGCTACACCTTC | CASSSGGRPYGYTF
TRBJ1-5 | TRBV6-5 | NA | NA | TGTGCCAGCAGGATTTACAGGGAGCATCAGCCCCAGCATTTT | CASRIYREHQPQHF
TRBJ1-1 | TRBV4-2 | TRBD1 | NA | TGTGCCAGCAGCCAAACCACCGGGACAGGGTACGGTATGGATGAAGCTTTCTTT | CASSQTTGTGYGMDEAFF
TRBJ1-2 | TRBV27 | NA | NA | TGTGCCAGCAGTTCCTGGACAGCGCACAATGGCTACACCTTC | CASSSWTAHNGYTF
TRBJ2-7 | TRBV28 | NA | NA | TGTGCCAGCAGTCCCCCCATCAACGAGCAGTACTTC | CASSPPINEQYF
TRBJ2-1 | TRBV28 | NA | NA | TGTGCCAGCAGTTTGGGAGGACGGGACAATGAGCAGTTCTTC | CASSLGGRDNEQFF
TRBJ2-1 | TRBV30 | NA | NA | TGTGCCTGGAGTGTCCAGGGTGAGCAGTTCTTC | CAWSVQGEQFF
TRBJ2-3 | TRBV5-5 | NA | NA | TGTGCCAGCAGACTGCAGGGGAGCACAGATACGCAGTATTTT | CASRLQGSTDTQYF
TRBJ1-5 | TRBV4-2 | TRBD1 | NA | TGTGCCAGCAGCCAAGTTGGGACAGGGTCTCAGCCCCAGCATTTT | CASSQVGTGSQPQHF
TRBJ1-4 | TRBV14 | NA | NA | TGTGCCAGCTCCCGAGGCACTAATGAAAAACTGTTTTTT | CASSRGTNEKLFF
TRBJ2-7 | TRBV28 | NA | NA | TGTGCCAGTGGGGGCGGACCTGATCGCTACGAGCAGTACTTC | CASGGGPDRYEQYF
TRBJ2-1 | TRBV5-1 | NA | NA | TGCGCCAGCAGCTTGGGAGCAGGTCGTGAGCAGTTCTTC | CASSLGAGREQFF
TRBJ2-1 | TRBV5-4 | TRBD1 | NA | TGTGCCAGCAGCTTCCCGAGACAGGGGAATGAGCAGTTCTTC | CASSFPRQGNEQFF
TRBJ2-1 | TRBV27 | NA | NA | TGTGCCAGCAGGAATTCAGGATCTGGGCAGTTCTTC | CASRNSGSGQFF
TRBJ2-1 | TRBV28 | TRBD2 | once | TGTGCCAGCAGTTCCGGACTAGCGGGAGGGAGGAGTGAGCAGTTCTTC | CASSSGLAGGRSEQFF
TRBJ2-3 | TRBV5-1 | NA | NA | TGCGCCAGCAGGAGGCCGGGCACAGATACGCAGTATTTT | CASRRPGTDTQYF
TRBJ1-2 | TRBV11-1 | NA | NA | TGTGCCAGCAGCTTAGACAGTACCTTCCACACCTTC | CASSLDSTFHTF
TRBJ2-7 | TRBV18 | TRBD2 | NA | TGTGCCAGCTCCCACGGGACTAGCGGGAGTTTTTTATACGAGCAGTACTTC | CASSHGTSGSFLYEQYF
TRBJ2-2 | TRBV5-6 | NA | NA | TGTGCCAGCAGCTTGTCAGGGGCTGGGGAGCTGTTTTTT | CASSLSGAGELFF
TRBJ2-7 | TRBV5-8 | TRBD1 | NA | TGTGCCAGCAGCCAAAGACAGGGCTCTTACTACGAGCAGTACTTC | CASSQRQGSYYEQYF
TRBJ2-1 | TRBV5-8 | TRBD2 | NA | TGTGCCAGCAGCTCGGGGCGTTCGGGACTAGCGGAAAATGAGCAGTTCTTC | CASSSGRSGLAENEQFF
TRBJ2-2 | TRBV15 | NA | NA | TGTGCCACCAGCAGAGATCGGGGGAGGTGGGAGCTGTTTTTT | CATSRDRGRWELFF
TRBJ2-5 | TRBV5-1 | NA | NA | TGCGCCAGCAGCCCCCCCGGGACACAAGAGACCCAGTACTTC | CASSPPGTQETQYF
TRBJ2-4 | TRBV7-8 | TRBD2 | NA | TGTGCCAGCAGCTTTAGCGGGAGTGACATTCAGTACTTC | CASSFSGSDIQYF
TRBJ2-5 | TRBV5-4 | TRBD2 | once | TGTGCCAGCAGCCCGAGGGCGACTAGCGGCCAAGAGACCCAGTACTTC | CASSPRATSGQETQYF
TRBJ2-7 | TRBV10-2 | TRBD1 | NA | TGCGCCAGCAGTGAGTCAGGGACAGCCTTCTACTTGCAGTACTTC | CASSESGTAFYLQYF
TRBJ2-3 | TRBV14 | TRBD1 | NA | TGTGCCAGCAGTCTCCGGGACAGGGGTAGAACAGATACGCAGTATTTT | CASSLRDRGRTDTQYF
TRBJ1-2 | TRBV9 | NA | NA | TGTGCCAGCAGCGTAGAGGACAGATTCTATGGCTACACCTTC | CASSVEDRFYGYTF
TRBJ2-7 | TRBV4-1 | TRBD2 | NA | TGCGCCAGCAGCCAAGAGTTGGGACTAGCGTCCTACGAGCAGTACTTC | CASSQELGLASYEQYF
TRBJ1-2 | TRBV2 | NA | NA | TGTGCCAGCAATTTAGCAGGGGCGAATGGCTACACCTTC | CASNLAGANGYTF
TRBJ1-1 | TRBV5-1 | NA | NA | TGCGCCAGCAGCTTGGGAGCCTCCGGAGGTGAAGCTTTCTTT | CASSLGASGGEAFF
TRBJ2-1 | TRBV5-6 | TRBD1 | NA | TGTGCCAGCAGCTTGGGACAGGGGAATGAGCAGTTCTTC | CASSLGQGNEQFF
TRBJ1-1 | TRBV5-4 | NA | NA | TGTGCCAGCACCAAGACAGGATTGAACACTGAAGCTTTCTTT | CASTKTGLNTEAFF
TRBJ1-5 | TRBV27 | NA | NA | TGTGCCAGCAGTTTGCTCTCAGGTAGCAATCAGCCCCAGCATTTT | CASSLLSGSNQPQHF
TRBJ2-7 | TRBV27 | NA | NA | TGTGCCAGCAGTTTATCGTCTGACAGGTACGAGCAGTACTTC | CASSLSSDRYEQYF
TRBJ2-3 | TRBV18 | NA | NA | TGTGCCAGCTCACCCCAAATTAGCTCGGATACGCAGTATTTT | CASSPQISSDTQYF
TRBJ2-5 | TRBV13 | TRBD1 | once | TGTGCCAGCAGCTTAAGGGGACAGGGAAGAGAGACCCAGTACTTC | CASSLRGQGRETQYF
TRBJ2-7 | TRBV13 | TRBD2 | NA | TGTGCCAGCAGCTTATCAAGTTTAGCGGGAGCCCACGAGCAGTACTTC | CASSLSSLAGAHEQYF
TRBJ1-1 | TRBV14 | NA | NA | TGTGCCAGCAGCCACATTAGCGGGGCCGAAGCTTTCTTT | CASSHISGAEAFF
TRBJ2-7 | TRBV4-1 | TRBD2 | NA | TGCGCCAGCAGCCCCGAAGGGGGACTAGCGGGAGTGGGGCACTTC | CASSPEGGLAGVGHF
TRBJ2-5 | TRBV19 | TRBD2 | once | TGTGCCAGTAGTATCCTAGCGGGAGGCGGAGAGACCCAGTACTTC | CASSILAGGGETQYF
TRBJ2-6 | TRBV27 | NA | NA | TGTGCCAGCAGTCCGGCGGGGCCTGGGGCCAACGTCCTGACTTTC | CASSPAGPGANVLTF
TRBJ2-2 | TRBV7-9 | TRBD2 | once | TGTGCCAGCAGTGGCCCGGGACTAGCGGGGCTCCGCAGCGCCGGGGAGCTGTTTTTT | CASSGPGLAGLRSAGELFF
TRBJ2-3 | TRBV28 | NA | NA | TGTGCCAGCAGACTAACAGGGTTGGGTTCCACAGATACGCAGTATTTT | CASRLTGLGSTDTQYF
TRBJ2-1 | TRBV5-1 | TRBD2 | NA | TGCGCCAGCAGCTTGCTACGGACTAGGCTCAATGAGCAGTTCTTC | CASSLLRTRLNEQFF
TRBJ2-7 | TRBV27 | TRBD2 | NA | TGTGCCAGCAGTCCCCCCACTAGCGGGAGTTGGTCCGAGCAGTACTTC | CASSPPTSGSWSEQYF
TRBJ2-1 | TRBV7-6 | TRBD2 | NA | TGTGCCAGCAGCTACCGGACTAGCTCCACCTACAATGAGCAGTTCTTC | CASSYRTSSTYNEQFF
TRBJ2-7 | TRBV14 | NA | NA | TGTGCCAGCAGCCATGTTACGGACTTCTACGAGCAGTACTTC | CASSHVTDFYEQYF
TRBJ1-6 | TRBV5-4 | NA | NA | TGTGCCAGCAGCGGGGGCAGGACTAATTCACCCCTCCACTTT | CASSGGRTNSPLHF
TRBJ2-1 | TRBV9 | TRBD2 | once | TGTGCCAGCGCTAAGGGACTAGCGGGCTACAATGAGCAGTTCTTC | CASAKGLAGYNEQFF
TRBJ1-5 | TRBV5-8 | NA | NA | TGTGCCAGCAGCTTGGTTCAGGGTAATTTTCGTCAGCCCCAGCATTTT | CASSLVQGNFRQPQHF
TRBJ2-7 | TRBV19 | TRBD2 | NA | TGTGCCAGTAGTCCCCCGGGGGGGGTTTACTACGAGCTGTACTTC | CASSPPGGVYYELYF
TRBJ2-7 | TRBV7-6 | TRBD1 | once | TGTGCCAGCAGCCCCGTGACAGGGGAGTCCTACGAGCAGTACTTC | CASSPVTGESYEQYF
TRBJ1-1 | TRBV29-1 | TRBD1 | NA | TGCAGCGTGGGGACAGGTAACACTGAAGCTTTCTTT | CSVGTGNTEAFF
TRBJ2-1 | TRBV28 | TRBD2 | NA | TGTGCCAGCCCACCCCTAGCGGTTCTTTCCTACAATGAGCAGTTCTTC | CASPPLAVLSYNEQFF
TRBJ2-1 | TRBV9 | TRBD1 | NA | TGTGCCAGCAGCGTAGAACTGCAGGGGGCGCGCAATGAGCAGTTCTTC | CASSVELQGARNEQFF